The source of this T cell receptor beta chain is a study of CD8 T cells in Susac syndrome. CDR1 is MNHNS and CDR2 is SASEGT in the germline V gene. J lost 6 bases, V lost 8 bases, and 15 bases had no gene match. This CDR3 region has 15 residues. The authors reverse transcribed about 0.5 to 1 ug RNA with random hexamers. MiXCR, applied by TCRdb to the immunoSEQ multiplex PCR reads, yields one record per CDR3 protein. This table holds 330,000 or so distinct CDR3 sequences, approximately 89% found once. This clonotype appeared a few times. The sample consisted of CD8+ T cells from PBMCs. The chain joins TRBV6-1 to TRBJ1-2; 7 nucleotides match TRBD1. The TCR was taken from a human donor with multiple sclerosis. CDR3 DNA sequence: TGTGCCAGCTCAAATTCCCCGACAGGGTCGGATGGCTACACCTTC. Translating gives CASSNSPTGSDGYTF.